This TCR beta chain stems from a study of shared clonotypes between healthy human individuals (dated by TCRdb to the early 2020s). Regarding the study in general: Two women and a few men aged 18 to 49 years were included in the cohort. For each donor, CD4 naive and CD4 memory were each given three plates, CD8 naive was given two plates, and CD8 memory was given one plate. To estimate repertoire size and how much clonotype sharing occurs between individuals, the study deeply sequenced the blood TCR repertoires of a handful of healthy adults. To increase sequencing depth and limit assay-specific biases, different laboratories used diverse techniques to prepare libraries and sequence TCR repertoires. Leukapheresis yielded between about 0.85 and 10 billion PBMCs per donor.

TCR CDR3 regions were amplified from genomic DNA by multiplex PCR using the deep immunoSEQ assay. Genomic DNA extracted from each cell subset was distributed evenly over all wells of several immunoSEQ 96-well plates, and each plate served as one replicate. Each replicate PCR for sorted subsets received about 200 ng genomic DNA, equal to roughly 30,000 T cell genomes. The purified libraries were quantified using a Qubit 3.0 fluorometer, sized with a Bioanalyzer 2100, and then quantified again using the KAPA Library Quantification kit. Every immunoSEQ 96-well plate was sequenced on a separate single-read 150-cycle Illumina NextSeq 550 flow cell. In the authors' own workflow: Because only junctional sequences without quality scores were contained in the immunoSEQ output, filtering matching that applied to full-length reads could not be performed. Sequences were annotated with PyIR, a Python wrapper for IgBLAST v1.9, using IMGT germline references to assign V/J genes and CDR3. Reads with weak V/J assignments (E-value above 1e-6), missing CDR3, stop codons, out-of-frame junctions, or ambiguous translated residues were removed. V3J clonotypes were defined as sequences sharing an identical inferred V gene, J gene, and CDR3 amino acid sequence. To compute the percentage overlap between repertoires, the number of shared unique clonotypes was divided by the size of the smaller repertoire. RTK rarefaction, the Chao1 estimator, and Recon v2.1 estimates of unobserved clonotypes were used to assess repertoire richness. Generation probabilities were computed with OLGA for all TCRbeta clonotypes obtained by the gDNA method from several donors. TCRdb limited this immuneACCESS table to in-frame rearrangements with V and J called. A share of clones is missing; checked studies link under half to unresolved V genes, and the rest is unexplained. V and J calls and clone size are as listed in that table; D and trimming were resolved from the DNA. The table for this sample lists over 300,000 clones; over 75% of them were counted only once. Around 16% of the sample is held by the ten biggest clonotypes.

What the research found in general, with its limitations: Compared with non-shared clonotypes, the clonotypes found in all four sorted-subset donors had higher generation probabilities. Even with the large sequencing depth, rarefaction of the sorted-subset datasets indicated that sequencing was incomplete. When a few donors were compared, the shared fraction of clonotypes was approximately 5% for naive CD4, roughly 3.4% for naive CD8, 2% to 2.5% for memory CD4, and approximately 0.4% for memory CD8. The small number of donors limited the genetic and exposure-history diversity represented. Pairwise subsampling indicated that sequencing depth was expected to affect the degree of clonotype sharing among donors. Sampling was restricted to blood, and TCR repertoires in tissues likely differ from the TCR repertoires found in blood. Naive subsets generally had larger estimated clonotype richness than memory subsets did.

As concerns this clone: Its antigen is currently not known. No much larger clonotype is one base removed from it; base qualities were not supplied.

Trimming at the junction amounts to 4 bases on V and 3 bases on J, and the germline ends lie 14 bases apart. The CDR3 holds 14 amino acids from the cysteine to the phenylalanine. Just CDR3 DNA is preserved here, 42 bases in frame from base 1. Looking up the germline V gene yields CDR1 SGHDT and CDR2 YYEEEE. The donors were healthy, HIV-negative adults who had no recently reported acute infections or vaccinations. Only Caucasian adults living in Nashville, Tennessee, USA were represented among the donors. CD8 memory samples combined magnetically selected CD45RO+ cells with CCR7-negative CD45RA+ effector memory (TemRA) cells. Blood was obtained by leukapheresis, after which PBMCs were separated by Ficoll-Histopaque density gradient centrifugation and cryopreserved in liquid nitrogen vapor phase. Analytical flow cytometry was used to check the purity and quantity of every magnetically sorted T cell population. Genomic DNA was isolated from each sorted fraction and quantified by UV absorbance on a Nanodrop 2000c.

Sequenced material: memory CD8+ T cells sorted from blood. The cell subset or site label, as the study defines it: CD45RO+ cells pooled with CCR7-negative TemRA cells. The V and J segments used are TRBV5-6 and TRBJ2-7; the D region may be TRBD1 or TRBD2, each matching 6 bases equally. This sequence was found in a man aged 18 to 30 in good health. The sequenced DNA: TGTGCCAGCAGCCCCCGACTAGGGGGCTACGAGCAGTACTTC. It is translated as CASSPRLGGYEQYF.